This is a list of T cell receptor beta chains from one sample in a study of neurological immune-mediated disorders. TCRdb reanalysed the 5' RACE reads using MiXCR and keeps one entry per CDR3 protein. The sample has 55,000 to 65,000 distinct CDR3 sequences; 3% to 4% are singletons. The sequenced sample was PBMCs. The receptors come from a woman between 45 and 65 years old with multiple sclerosis. CDR3s include the opening cysteine and the closing phenylalanine or tryptophan. A D gene is named only where the DNA matches it firmly. The listing skips clone size in some rows; elsewhere it reads once, few, many or a size class.

few TRBJ2-7 - 13 TRBV5-1 CASSLKVGYEQYF TGCGCCAGCAGCTTGAAGGTAGGGTACGAGCAGTACTTC
- TRBJ1-2 TRBD1 13 TRBV5-1 CASRHGTGVGYTF TGCGCCAGCAGACACGGGACAGGGGTTGGCTACACCTTC
many TRBJ2-4 - 14 TRBV20-1 CSAARVLAKNIQYF TGCAGTGCTGCCCGAGTTTTAGCCAAAAACATTCAGTACTTC
many TRBJ2-3 - 14 TRBV5-6 CASSLVGPADTQYF TGTGCCAGCAGCTTGGTGGGTCCCGCAGATACGCAGTATTTT
many TRBJ2-1 TRBD1 13 TRBV5-1 CASSLGQGDEQFF TGCGCCAGCAGCTTGGGACAGGGAGATGAGCAGTTCTTC
many TRBJ2-3 TRBD2 15 TRBV5-6 CASSWGLATTDTQYF TGTGCCAGCAGCTGGGGACTAGCGACTACAGATACGCAGTATTTT
many TRBJ2-7 - 14 TRBV5-1 CASSLASGTYEQYF TGCGCCAGCAGCTTGGCTTCAGGGACATACGAGCAGTACTTC
many TRBJ1-2 - 15 TRBV3-1 CASSSAIQGFKGYTF TGTGCCAGCAGCAGCGCTATCCAGGGTTTCAAGGGCTACACCTTC
many TRBJ1-1 TRBD1 15 TRBV11-3 CASSLEQGGHTEAFF TGTGCCAGCAGCTTAGAGCAGGGGGGCCACACTGAAGCTTTCTTT
many TRBJ2-7 TRBD2 15 TRBV24-1 CATSDDSSGVYEQYF TGTGCCACCAGTGACGATTCTAGCGGGGTGTACGAGCAGTACTTC
many TRBJ1-4 - 14 TRBV5-1 CASSPGQTGEKLFF TGCGCCAGCAGCCCGGGACAAACCGGTGAAAAACTGTTTTTT
many TRBJ1-1 - 14 TRBV5-1 CASSLYGGEGEAFF TGCGCCAGCAGCTTATACGGGGGCGAGGGTGAAGCTTTCTTT
many TRBJ2-3 TRBD2 16 TRBV4-3 CASSQDRTSGLSTQYF TGCGCCAGCAGCCAAGATCGGACTAGCGGGTTAAGTACGCAGTATTTT
many TRBJ2-5 TRBD2 15 TRBV11-2 CASSPGTSGRETQYF TGTGCCAGCAGCCCTGGGACTAGCGGGAGGGAGACCCAGTACTTC
few TRBJ1-1 - 14 TRBV7-2 CASSLTGVGTEAFF TGTGCCAGCAGCTTAACTGGTGTGGGAACTGAAGCTTTCTTT
many TRBJ2-2 TRBD2 15 TRBV18 CASSRSGSRTGELFF TGTGCCAGCTCACGAAGCGGGAGCCGGACCGGGGAGCTGTTTTTT
many TRBJ2-3 - 16 TRBV10-3 CAISESGQGGVDTQYF TGTGCCATCAGTGAGTCCGGACAGGGAGGGGTAGATACGCAGTATTTT
many TRBJ2-7 - 14 TRBV12-3/TRBV12-4 CASSLGAAVYEQYF TGTGCCAGCAGTTTAGGGGCAGCCGTCTACGAGCAGTACTTC
- TRBJ2-5 - 15 TRBV7-2 CASSSGGPGRETQYF TGTGCCAGCAGCTCAGGTGGACCAGGCCGAGAGACCCAGTACTTC
many TRBJ1-5 - 14 TRBV9 CASSPWGLDQPQHF TGTGCCAGCAGCCCATGGGGGCTGGATCAGCCCCAGCATTTT
many TRBJ2-1 - 11 TRBV2 CASSGLNEQFF TGTGCCAGCAGTGGCTTAAATGAGCAGTTCTTC
many TRBJ2-7 TRBD1 14 TRBV9 CASSPGTGYSEQYF TGTGCCAGCAGCCCCGGGACAGGGTACTCCGAGCAGTACTTC
many TRBJ1-2 TRBD1 14 TRBV6-1 CASTQGAGNYGYTF TGTGCCAGCACCCAGGGGGCGGGTAACTATGGCTACACCTTC
many TRBJ2-3 - 13 TRBV14 CASSQDRPDTQYF TGTGCCAGCAGCCAAGATCGGCCAGATACGCAGTATTTT
medium-sized TRBJ1-6 - 14 TRBV5-1 CASSLEPGPTPLHF TGCGCCAGCAGCTTGGAACCGGGCCCAACACCCCTCCACTTT